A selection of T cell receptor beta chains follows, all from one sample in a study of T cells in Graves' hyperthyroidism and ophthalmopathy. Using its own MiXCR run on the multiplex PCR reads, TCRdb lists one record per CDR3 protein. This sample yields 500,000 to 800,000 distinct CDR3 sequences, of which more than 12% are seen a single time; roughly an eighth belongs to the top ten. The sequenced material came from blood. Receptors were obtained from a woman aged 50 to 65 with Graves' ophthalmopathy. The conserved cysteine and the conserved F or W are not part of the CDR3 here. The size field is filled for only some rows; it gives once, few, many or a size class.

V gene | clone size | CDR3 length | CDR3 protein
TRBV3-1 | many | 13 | ASSQALYSNQPQH
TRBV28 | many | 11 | ASKTGSPYEQY
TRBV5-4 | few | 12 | ASSLQGQGYEQY
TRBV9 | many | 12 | ASSVDGVTRELF
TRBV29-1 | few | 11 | SVAGTGAQPQH
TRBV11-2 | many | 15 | ASSTDRGMRTYNEQF
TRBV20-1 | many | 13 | SARILGQDLSGAF
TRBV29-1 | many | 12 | SGRQVNSYNEQF
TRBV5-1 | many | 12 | ASSLGEFNTEAF
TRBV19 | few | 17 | ASSLRGRGGSGSSYEQY
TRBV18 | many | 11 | ASSPEANQPQH
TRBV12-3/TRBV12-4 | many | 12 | ASSRQRKGTEAF
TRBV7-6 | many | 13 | ASSSPALTQETQY
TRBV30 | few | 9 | AWSVSHGYT
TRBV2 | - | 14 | ASSATQGAQTDTQY
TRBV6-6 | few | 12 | ASSYLQSNQPRH
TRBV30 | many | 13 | AWSSETGGNYGYT
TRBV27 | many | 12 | ASSLRWQAPEAF
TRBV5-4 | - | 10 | ASSLWGEKLF
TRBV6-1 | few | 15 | ASSEASGWQLNQPQH
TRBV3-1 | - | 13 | ASSQDPAGVGEQY
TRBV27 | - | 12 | ASSLLGPGDTQY
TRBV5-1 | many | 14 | ASSPPFGDRGYEQY
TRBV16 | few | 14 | ASSLQTGGVTYGYT
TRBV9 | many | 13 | ASSVGERGYNEQF
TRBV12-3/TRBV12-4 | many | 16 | ASSLDSRLASGYNEQF
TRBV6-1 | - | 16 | ASSDPLAGGLHTGELF
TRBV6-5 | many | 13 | ASSYYSTGESGYT
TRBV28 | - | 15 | ASSLVGRNRANTEAF
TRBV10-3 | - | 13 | AISDLTSGYNEQF
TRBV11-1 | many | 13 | ASSLDPGNSYEQY
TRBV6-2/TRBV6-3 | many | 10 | ASNLNRDTQF
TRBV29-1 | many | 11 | SVVAGRNYGYT
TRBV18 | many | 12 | ASSPPTGSNEQF
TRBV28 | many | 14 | ASSLSRDIMNTEAF
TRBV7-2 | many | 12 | ASSPSMLNTEAF
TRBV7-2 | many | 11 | ASSFTVSDEQF
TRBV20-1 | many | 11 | SARLGSTDTQY
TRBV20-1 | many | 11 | SAISGRAREQF
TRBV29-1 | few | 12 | SGKLAVGGHEQY
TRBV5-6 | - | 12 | ASSFMDSSNEQF
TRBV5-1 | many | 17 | ASSPTPRQGTFSGNTIY
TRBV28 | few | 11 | AGSGTGVYEQY
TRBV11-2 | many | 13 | ASSLVASGRHEQF
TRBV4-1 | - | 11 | ASSQGTTYEQY
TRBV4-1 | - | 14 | ASSQDGAVHQETQY
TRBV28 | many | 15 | ASSPTIQRQGTDTQY
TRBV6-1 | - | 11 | ASRDIAVGPQH
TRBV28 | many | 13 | ASSSPGLAGETQY
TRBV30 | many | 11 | AWGRQLDQPQH
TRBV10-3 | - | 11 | AIRREGSNEQF
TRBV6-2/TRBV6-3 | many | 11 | ASSHQGDTEAF
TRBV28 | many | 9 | ASTTAYEQY